This passage covers 4 T cell receptor beta chains from one sample sequenced in a study of PD-L1 blockade in urothelial cancer. Time point defined: pretreatment peripheral blood. Generated by immunoSEQ multiplex PCR, the TCRdb table keeps only in-frame clones and is missing some. This table has some 50,000 clones, 87% appearing once. Sequenced material: PBMCs, taken around atezolizumab (anti-PD-L1) treatment. These TCRs come from an older woman with urothelial cancer.

This chain links TRBV5-4 with TRBJ2-3, with 8 bases aligning to TRBD2. The CDR3 totals 16 residues. V shed 3 bases, J shed 0 bases, and the junction held 6 bases outside the gene matches. Germline-derived CDR1 and CDR2 are SGHNT and YYREEE (reference sequence). CDR3 sequence reads: CASSSGLAASTDTQYF. CDR3 bases: TGTGCCAGCAGCTCAGGACTAGCAGCCAGCACAGATACGCAGTATTTT.

The rearrangement uses TRBV28 and TRBJ1-5; 9 bases line up with TRBD1. The CDR3 has 14 residues. V shed 6 bases, J shed 2 bases, and the junction held 2 bases outside the gene matches. Germline V gene data show CDR1 as MDHEN and CDR2 as SYDVKM. The CDR3 protein is CASRTGGGNQPQHF. In nucleotides, the CDR3 is TGTGCCAGCAGAACAGGGGGCGGCAATCAGCCCCAGCATTTT.

The genes are TRBV7-9 and TRBJ2-3; D gene ambiguous. This CDR3 has 16 residues. V was pared by 5 bases and J by 0 bases, with 15 bases between. The germline gives CDR1 SEHNR, CDR2 FQNEAQ (reference sequence). The DNA for the CDR3 is TGTGCCAGCAGCCAAACCGTACTTCCTAGCACAGATACGCAGTATTTT. Translation: CASSQTVLPSTDTQYF.

The V and J genes are TRBV9 and TRBJ2-7, with a weak D call TRBD2 (7 bases). The CDR3 is made up of 17 amino acids. V dropped 0 bases and J dropped 2 bases, with 18 bases sitting between them. Germline CDR1 SGDLS, CDR2 YYNGEE. The CDR3 sequence: CASSVGGLGGHPYEQYF. The CDR3 DNA reads as TGTGCCAGCAGCGTAGGAGGGCTGGGGGGGCACCCCTACGAGCAGTACTTC. Drawing the rest from reference TRBV9 and TRBJ2-7, the complete variable domain is DSGVTQTPKHLITATGQRVTLRCSPRSGDLSVYWYQQSLDQGLQFLIQYYNGEERAKGNILERFSAQQFPDLHSELNLSSLELGDSALYFCASSVGGLGGHPYEQYFGPGTRLTVT.